One and the same sample provided the 15 T cell receptor beta chains below, sequenced in a study of regulatory T cells in long-lasting Graves disease. The time point: newly diagnosed GD, antithyroid drugs for less than 3 months. Scientists built the TCR library using RNA that was extracted from PBMCs. Building the TCR beta libraries relied on iRepertoire HTBI primers, and CDR3 regions underwent Arm-PCR. TCRdb recomputed calls from the multiplex PCR reads with MiXCR, one row per CDR3 protein. The sample includes about 380,000 distinct CDR3 sequences, roughly 15% of them seen just once. Sequenced material: peripheral blood mononuclear cells (PBMCs), taken at new diagnosis, from a patient treated with antithyroid drugs. The source is a female donor with Graves disease.

There are many counts of this clonotype. The chain links TRBV9 to TRBJ2-1; 8 bases map to TRBD2. The V and J ends lost 0 bases and 4 bases, in that order; junction bases with no gene match: 3. The germline gives CDR1 SGDLS, CDR2 YYNGEE. The CDR3 loop spans 15 amino acids. The CDR3 protein is CASSVALAAYNEQFF. CDR3 in DNA: TGTGCCAGCAGCGTAGCACTAGCGGCTTACAATGAGCAGTTCTTC.

This clonotype was counted at least ten times. The rearrangement links TRBV5-1 to TRBJ2-3, with 8 nucleotides matching TRBD1. The J segment lost 4 bases and the V segment lost 0 bases, leaving 4 bases of the junction unmatched. The germline V gene encodes CDR1 SGHRS and CDR2 YFSETQ. The CDR3 totals 15 residues. This CDR3 reads CASSLGQGFPDTQYF. CDR3 bases: TGCGCCAGCAGCTTGGGACAGGGGTTCCCAGATACGCAGTATTTT.

Many counts were recorded for this clonotype. CDR3 sequence (DNA): TGTGCCAGTGCGACTAGCGGGCTTACCTACAATGAGCAGTTCTTC. This encodes CASATSGLTYNEQFF. The rearrangement links TRBV19 to TRBJ2-1, with TRBD2 matching 10 bases. Trimming at V came to 8 bases and at J to 2 bases, leaving 6 bases not matched to a gene. The CDR3 spans 15 residues. The germline V gene encodes CDR1 LNHDA and CDR2 SQIVND (reference sequence).

This clonotype has just a few counts. V and J are TRBV4-1 and TRBJ2-3; 8 bases line up with TRBD1. Trimming at V came to 0 bases and at J to 3 bases, leaving 8 bases not matched to a gene. In germline, CDR1 is MGHRA, CDR2 YSYEKL. CDR3 length equals 17 residues. The CDR3 DNA is TGCGCCAGCAGCCAAGATTGGCAGGGGGCAAGGACAGATACGCAGTATTTT. It yields the protein CASSQDWQGARTDTQYF.

To note about this clonotype: A read error is possible here, since a much larger clone lies one base away. This chain uses TRBV6-1 with TRBJ2-7; TRBD2 aligns across 7 bases. Germline V gene lookup returns CDR1 MNHNS and CDR2 SASEGT. The CDR3 is made up of 13 amino acids. The CDR3 DNA reads TGTACCAGCAGCCCCCGGGGGGATTACGAGCAGTACTTC. Its translation is CTSSPRGDYEQYF.

This clonotype was seen only a few times. This chain links TRBV7-2 with TRBJ2-7, with 11 bases fitting TRBD2. Per the germline V gene, CDR1 is SGHTA and CDR2 is FQGNSA. Germline trimming cut 4 bases from V and 3 bases from J; bases unmatched to any gene: 11. The CDR3 spans 17 residues. The CDR3 loop reads CASSSALRGLADYEQYF. The CDR3 nucleotides read TGTGCCAGCAGCTCCGCTCTTAGGGGACTAGCGGACTACGAGCAGTACTTC.

The chain uses TRBV7-9 and TRBJ2-7, with a possible D match to TRBD2 (6 bases). Trimming took off 11 bases at V and 1 base at J, with 12 bases between the two ends. In germline, CDR1 is SEHNR, CDR2 FQNEAQ (reference sequence). The CDR3 covers 12 residues. CDR3 coding DNA: TGTGCCGGAGGGGCTAGGTCCTACGAGCAGTACTTC. It codes for CAGGARSYEQYF.

Ten or more counts support this clonotype. The chain employs TRBV20-1 and TRBJ1-4; unclear D gene. Germline CDR1 and CDR2: DFQATT and SNEGSKA (reference sequence). CDR3 length equals 13 residues. Trimming took off 2 bases at V and 7 bases at J, with 11 bases between the two ends. CDR3 sequence: CSARSSWGEKLFF. The CDR3 DNA reads TGCAGTGCTAGAAGTTCATGGGGTGAAAAACTGTTTTTT.

This clonotype was seen many times. This chain links TRBV27 with TRBJ2-5, with a weak D call TRBD2 (5 bases). From germline, CDR1 is MNHEY and CDR2 SMNVEV (reference sequence). V lost 6 bases and J 3 bases, leaving 17 bases between the germline ends. There are 15 residues in the CDR3. The CDR3 region has the DNA TGTGCCAGCAGCCGTCTCCCTCGGACTGAAGAGACCCAGTACTTC. This translates into CASSRLPRTEETQYF.

Worth noting for this clonotype: Since the CDR3 does not end with the conserved phenylalanine or tryptophan, this likely comes from a read error. The chain has TRBV28 and TRBJ1-6; D ambiguous. The CDR3 is 13 residues long. Germline V CDR1 and CDR2: MDHEN, SYDVKM. Trimming removed 3 bases from V and 5 bases from J, with 5 bases in between. CDR3 region: CASSLTNNSPLHL. The CDR3 region has the DNA TGTGCCAGCAGTTTGACCAATAATTCACCCCTCCACCTT.

In this sample, this clonotype turned up many times. The J gene is TRBJ2-7, the V gene TRBV7-9; the match to TRBD1 covers 7 bases. In germline, CDR1 is SEHNR, CDR2 FQNEAQ (reference sequence). Unmatched junction bases numbered 17, after V lost 7 bases and J lost 2 bases. The length of the CDR3 is 17 residues. CDR3 loop: CASMKRGPADSPYEQYF. CDR3 nucleotide sequence: TGTGCCAGCATGAAGAGGGGGCCGGCGGACTCTCCCTACGAGCAGTACTTC.

This chain links TRBV12-3 or TRBV12-4 with TRBJ1-5; D not resolved. The CDR3 runs to 13 residues. V lost 7 bases and J lost 1, with 8 bases in between. Here the CDR3 reads CASTGESNQPQHF. Written as DNA, the CDR3 is TGTGCCAGCACCGGGGAAAGCAATCAGCCCCAGCATTTT.

The sample holds many counts of this clonotype. The chain is built from TRBV24-1 and TRBJ2-1, with 14 bases aligning to TRBD2. CDR1 is KGHDR, CDR2 SFDVKD, per germline. This CDR3 is built from 18 residues. Trimming cost V 9 bases and J 6 bases; bases outside gene matches: 15. The CDR3: CATGSGTSGSTIINEQFF. The CDR3 nucleotides are TGTGCCACCGGGTCCGGGACTAGCGGGAGTACGATTATCAATGAGCAGTTCTTC.

Many counts were recorded for this clonotype. J is TRBJ2-7 and V is TRBV5-1; D might be TRBD2 (5 bases). Looked up from germline, CDR1 is SGHRS and CDR2 is YFSETQ. Trimming took off 5 bases at V and 1 base at J, with 10 bases between the two ends. The length of the CDR3 is 13 residues. The chain's CDR3 is CASRDGNSYEQYF. The CDR3 nucleotides read TGCGCCAGCAGAGACGGGAATTCCTACGAGCAGTACTTC.

This clonotype was observed a few times. A much larger clone differs by one base, so this may be a read error. The chain carries TRBV7-8 and TRBJ2-7; 10 bases fit TRBD2. The CDR3 consists of 16 residues. The germline V gene encodes CDR1 SGHVS and CDR2 FQNEAQ. The V and J ends lost 4 bases and 2 bases, in that order; junction bases with no gene match: 8. CDR3 sequence: CASSSPYGLAAYEQYF. The CDR3 DNA reads TGTGCCAGCAGCTCCCCCTACGGACTAGCGGCCTACGAGCAGTACTTC. The entire variable domain, with the rest obtained from reference TRBV7-8 and TRBJ2-7, is as follows: GAGVSQSPRYKVAKRGQDVALRCDPISGHVSLFWYQQALGQGPEFLTYFQNEAQLDKSGLPSDRFFAERPEGSVSTLKIQRTQQEDSAVYLCASSSPYGLAAYEQYFGPGTRLTVT.